This T cell receptor (beta chain) stems from a study of cytomegalovirus exposure and HLA in healthy donors. Study-level findings and limits: Upon later analysis, TCR association rates were observed to vary by HLA locus, being highest for DRB1 and lowest for HLA-C.

PCR used 60 Vbeta primers and 13 Jbeta primers. Sequencing was performed with immunoSEQ multiplex PCR; in TCRdb, only in-frame clones are kept and a portion is missing. The sample holds 100,000 to 150,000 clones; around three quarters are singletons and the top ten take roughly 1.2%. When sampled, the donors appeared nominally healthy, though they likely had unrecorded immune exposures. In the case of this clone: Its antigen is unidentified.

Germline CDR1 is SNHLY and CDR2 is FYNNEI. V lost 1 base and J lost 13, with 14 bases in between. This CDR3 has 12 amino acids. The TCR originated in a female donor in good health and CMV-seronegative. The source material was PBMCs. J is TRBJ2-7 and V is TRBV2; D is perhaps TRBD1 (5 bases). In nucleotides, the CDR3 is TGTGCCAGCAGTGAAGGACAGAACGGCTCCTACTTC. Amino acids: CASSEGQNGSYF.